These 24 T cell receptor beta chains came from one sample sequenced in a study of molecular identifiers for immune sequencing clone quantification. MiXCR, run by TCRdb on the PCR reads, gives a single entry per CDR3 protein. The sample consists of under 600,000 distinct CDR3 sequences, around 23% of them appearing once. The sample taken for sequencing was naive CD8+ T cells from blood, with Jurkat cell RNA spiked in. Subset specified: FACS-sorted CD8+CD4-CCR7+CD45RA+ naive T cells. The receptor source for this set is a human donor in good health. Some libraries in this study had Jurkat cell RNA spiked in.

Concerning this clonotype itself: An end of the junction does not agree with germline; a read error may underlie this. V is TRBV6-2 or TRBV6-3 and J is TRBJ2-7; no clear D. Germline CDR1 MNHEY, CDR2 SVGEGT. The CDR3 spans 13 residues. CDR3 bases: TGTGCTGTCGCGCTCGGTCTGACCTACGGGCAGTACTTC. Translated: CAVALGLTYGQYF.

In its sample, this clonotype was seen a few times. The rearrangement links TRBV20-1 to TRBJ2-7; 10 bases match TRBD2. Losses at the gene ends were 2 bases for V and 2 bases for J; bases not matched to a gene: 6. This CDR3 has 15 amino acids. The V gene's germline CDR1 is DFQATT and CDR2 SNEGSKA (reference sequence). The CDR3 loop is CSARSIAGGPYEQYF. CDR3 nucleotide sequence: TGCAGTGCTAGATCAATAGCGGGAGGACCCTACGAGCAGTACTTC.

In this sample, this clonotype turned up a few times. The chain recombines TRBV10-3 with TRBJ2-7, with 10 nucleotides matching TRBD2. This CDR3 spans 18 amino acids. The J segment lost 6 bases and the V segment lost 0 bases, leaving 14 bases of the junction unmatched. The germline V gene encodes CDR1 ENHRY and CDR2 SYGVKD. The CDR3 region has the DNA TGTGCCATCAGTGAGTCCCTAGCGGGAGTGAGTCCTATTTCCGAGCAGTACTTC. Translated: CAISESLAGVSPISEQYF.

The V call is TRBV20-1, the J call TRBJ2-2; D is ambiguous. The ends were cut back, 3 bases at V and 0 bases at J, with 14 bases in the middle. The CDR3 totals 16 residues. The germline V gene encodes CDR1 DFQATT and CDR2 SNEGSKA (reference sequence). CDR3 sequence: CSASHSLTANTGELFF. In DNA, the CDR3 is TGCAGTGCTAGTCATTCCCTAACCGCGAACACCGGGGAGCTGTTTTTT.

This chain uses TRBV4-3 with TRBJ1-1, with a weak D call TRBD1 (5 bases). This CDR3 has 18 amino acids. The V gene lost 1 base and the J gene lost 4 bases, with 22 bases spanning the gap. Germline lookup yields CDR1 LGHNA and CDR2 YSLEER. The CDR3 reads CASSQAGGVSPSGTEAFF. CDR3 nucleotides: TGCGCCAGCAGCCAAGCGGGGGGGGTTAGCCCTAGCGGCACTGAAGCTTTCTTT.

This chain joins TRBV7-9 and TRBJ2-5; D tentatively fits TRBD1 or TRBD2 (6 bases each). Germline CDR1 reads SEHNR; CDR2 reads FQNEAQ (reference sequence). The CDR3 is 14 residues long. V lost 3 bases and J 5 bases, leaving 13 bases between the germline ends. As DNA, the CDR3 is TGTGCCAGCAGCTTTGAACGGGGGCCGGAGACCCAGTACTTC. It translates to CASSFERGPETQYF.

Only one count was recorded for this clonotype. A junction boundary mismatches the germline segment, possibly from a read error. The J gene is TRBJ1-1, the V gene TRBV24-1; the match to TRBD1 covers 7 bases. This CDR3 is 12 amino acids long. The V gene's germline CDR1 is KGHDR and CDR2 SFDVKD. The CDR3: CTTSDRDGEAFF. CDR3 sequence (DNA): TGTACCACCAGTGACAGGGATGGTGAAGCTTTCTTT.

The table lists this clonotype with many counts. The chain is built from TRBV29-1 and TRBJ1-1; D is undetermined. The germline V gene encodes CDR1 SQVTM and CDR2 ANQGSEA. V lost 2 bases and J lost 7, with 8 bases in between. The CDR3 runs to 11 residues. This CDR3 reads CSVELGIEAFF. CDR3 bases: TGCAGCGTTGAATTAGGGATTGAAGCTTTCTTT.

This clonotype was observed at least ten times. The J gene is TRBJ2-2, the V gene TRBV27, with D unclear. There are 14 residues in the CDR3. Germline V gene lookup returns CDR1 MNHEY and CDR2 SMNVEV (reference sequence). The ends were cut back, 4 bases at V and 4 bases at J, with 10 bases in the middle. The CDR3 sequence: CASSYAAGTGELFF. The CDR3, as DNA: TGTGCCAGCAGTTACGCCGCAGGCACCGGGGAGCTGTTTTTT.

The chain recombines TRBV19 with TRBJ2-2; 9 positions match TRBD2. Trimming took 2 bases from V and 5 from J; bases not matched to a gene: 0. This CDR3 has 14 amino acids. Germline CDR1 and CDR2: LNHDA and SQIVND (reference sequence). The CDR3 DNA reads as TGTGCCAGTAGTATACTAGCGGGGACCGGGGAGCTGTTTTTT. As protein: CASSILAGTGELFF.

The chain links TRBV6-2 or TRBV6-3 to TRBJ2-4; the D gene could be TRBD1 or TRBD2 (5 bases each). V gave up 5 bases and J gave up 3 bases, with 23 bases separating them. CDR3 length: 18 residues. Germline loops: CDR1 MNHEY, CDR2 SVGEGT. The DNA of the CDR3 is TGTGCCAGCAGTCCCGCTGGGGGAGTTTTATTTGACAAAAACATTCAGTACTTC. As protein: CASSPAGGVLFDKNIQYF.

This clonotype was counted between two and nine times. This chain links TRBV30 with TRBJ2-7; the match to TRBD1 covers 8 bases. There are 12 residues in the CDR3. The junction had 6 bases not matched to a gene; V was cut back by 7 bases and J by 4 bases. Looked up from germline, CDR1 is GTSNPN and CDR2 is SVGIG (reference sequence). The CDR3 DNA is TGTGCCTTGACAGGGGAATTATACGAGCAGTACTTC. Its translation: CALTGELYEQYF.

Notes on this clonotype: A much larger clone sits a single nucleotide away, making a read error possible. The chain is built from TRBV28 and TRBJ2-5; D assignment may be TRBD1 or TRBD2 (6 bases each). V dropped 5 bases and J dropped 1 base, with 14 bases sitting between them. The germline V gene has CDR1 MDHEN and CDR2 SYDVKM. The CDR3 covers 15 residues. The CDR3 is CASSRRGRGQETQYF. CDR3 bases: TGTGCCAGCAGTCGTCGGGGGCGGGGCCAAGAGACCCAGTACTTC.

This clonotype was counted many times. V and J are TRBV4-2 and TRBJ2-7; D assignment may be TRBD1 or TRBD2 (5 bases each). With 4 bases removed from V and 7 bases from J, the gap between germline ends came to 23 bases. CDR1 is LGHNA, CDR2 YNFKEQ, per germline. This CDR3 spans 16 amino acids. CDR3 in amino acids: CASSPGPGLTWEEQYF. The CDR3 DNA sequence: TGTGCCAGCAGCCCGGGACCGGGCCTGACATGGGAAGAGCAGTACTTC.

This clonotype has just a few counts. The CDR3 DNA follows: TGTGCCTGGAGTTCGACAGGTTTCAATGAGCAGTTCTTC. It translates to CAWSSTGFNEQFF. V and J are TRBV30 and TRBJ2-1; the D gene is possibly TRBD1 (6 bases). Germline CDR1 and CDR2: GTSNPN and SVGIG (reference sequence). CDR3 length equals 13 residues. The V end was cut by 2 bases, the J end by 6 bases, with 11 bases between.

In this sample, this clonotype turned up many times. The chain combines TRBV20-1 with TRBJ1-5; D unresolved. Looked up from germline, CDR1 is DFQATT and CDR2 is SNEGSKA (reference sequence). Trimming took off 0 bases at V and 1 base at J, with 10 bases between the two ends. The CDR3 runs 15 residues. CDR3 loop: CSAREDQASNQPQHF. The CDR3 nucleotides read TGCAGTGCTAGAGAGGACCAGGCGAGCAATCAGCCCCAGCATTTT.

The chain combines TRBV29-1 with TRBJ2-1; 10 bases are a match to TRBD1. The CDR3 length is 13 residues. V lost 7 bases, J lost 9 bases, and 9 bases stayed unmatched. The germline V gene has CDR1 SQVTM and CDR2 ANQGSEA. The CDR3 is CSAEGQGIGEQFF. CDR3 nucleotide sequence: TGCAGCGCCGAGGGACAGGGGATTGGTGAGCAGTTCTTC.

This chain uses TRBV4-2 with TRBJ2-7; no reliable D call. The germline V gene has CDR1 LGHNA and CDR2 YNFKEQ. The CDR3 totals 15 residues. Trimming left V 1 base short and J 5 bases short, with 15 bases between. This chain's CDR3 is CASSQGTLFFDEQYF. The CDR3 region has the DNA TGTGCCAGCAGCCAAGGGACCCTCTTCTTTGACGAGCAGTACTTC.

As for this clonotype: A single base separates this from a much larger clone, so it may be a read error. This chain joins TRBV3-1 and TRBJ2-3; 10 nucleotides line up with TRBD2. The germline V gene encodes CDR1 LGHDT and CDR2 YNNKEL (reference sequence). The CDR3 sequence is 15 residues long. Losses at the gene ends were 4 bases for V and 6 bases for J; bases not matched to a gene: 7. CDR3 loop: CASSPSGGAVDTQYF. CDR3 nucleotides: TGTGCCAGCAGCCCCAGCGGGGGGGCTGTGGATACGCAGTATTTT.

The chain combines TRBV4-3 with TRBJ2-4; TRBD2 matches at 8 bases. This CDR3 is built from 19 residues. Trimming took 0 bases from V and 1 from J; bases not matched to a gene: 11. CDR1 and CDR2 from the germline V gene are LGHNA and YSLEER. CDR3 in DNA: TGCGCCAGCAGCCAAGAAGAGACTAGCGAGAGATTGGCCAAAAACATTCAGTACTTC. It specifies CASSQEETSERLAKNIQYF.

There are many counts of this clonotype. The chain combines TRBV9 with TRBJ2-5, with 9 bases matching TRBD2. The ends lost 2 bases at V and 5 bases at J; junction bases unmatched: 1. The CDR3 is 13 residues long. Germline V gives CDR1 SGDLS, CDR2 YYNGEE. Here the CDR3 reads CASSVTSGETQYF. The DNA for the CDR3 is TGTGCCAGCAGCGTTACTAGCGGGGAGACCCAGTACTTC.

This clonotype was detected a few times. V and J are TRBV10-3 and TRBJ1-1, with D maybe TRBD1 (5 bases). The V end lost 0 bases, the J end lost 0 bases, and 17 bases lay between the germline ends. The CDR3 is 18 amino acids. CDR1 is ENHRY and CDR2 is SYGVKD in the germline V gene. The CDR3 region is CAISESGVGGDLNTEAFF. As DNA, the CDR3 is TGTGCCATCAGTGAGTCGGGGGTCGGTGGGGATCTGAACACTGAAGCTTTCTTT.

This clonotype has a handful of counts. This rearrangement joins TRBV20-1 to TRBJ2-3; D may be TRBD1 or TRBD2 (7 bases each). V lost 6 bases and J lost 2, with 18 bases in between. This CDR3 region has 15 residues. CDR1 is DFQATT, CDR2 SNEGSKA, per germline (reference sequence). CDR3 residues: CSADDREGDTDTQYF. The CDR3 DNA follows: TGCAGTGCCGATGACAGGGAGGGAGACACAGATACGCAGTATTTT.

The chain uses TRBV4-3 and TRBJ2-2; D possibly corresponds to TRBD2 (5 bases). CDR3 size: 16 residues. CDR1 and CDR2 (germline): LGHNA, YSLEER. The ends were cut back, 0 bases at V and 5 bases at J, with 13 bases in the middle. CDR3 amino acids: CASSQDFRGGTGELFF. The CDR3 nucleotides read TGCGCCAGCAGCCAAGATTTTCGGGGTGGAACCGGGGAGCTGTTTTTT.